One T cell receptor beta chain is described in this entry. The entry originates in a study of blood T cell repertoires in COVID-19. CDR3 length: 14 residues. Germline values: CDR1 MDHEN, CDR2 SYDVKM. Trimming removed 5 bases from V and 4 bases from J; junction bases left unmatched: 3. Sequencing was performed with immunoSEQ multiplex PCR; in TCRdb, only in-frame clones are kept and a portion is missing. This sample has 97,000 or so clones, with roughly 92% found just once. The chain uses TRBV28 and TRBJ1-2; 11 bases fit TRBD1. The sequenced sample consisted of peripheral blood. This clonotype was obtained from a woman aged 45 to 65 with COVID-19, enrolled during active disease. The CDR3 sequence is CASSGQGATYGYTF. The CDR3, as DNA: TGTGCCAGCAGTGGACAGGGGGCTACCTATGGCTACACCTTC.